Listed below are T cell receptor beta chains from one sample, sequenced in a study of patients and donors after allogeneic stem cell transplantation. TCRdb reprocessed the RT-PCR reads via MiXCR and lists one record per CDR3 protein. In the table there are about a million distinct CDR3 sequences, more than 15% of which are singletons. The sequenced sample was blood, either unsorted or a sorted T cell fraction (not recorded which). The receptors come from a human donor who was either an allogeneic HSCT recipient or a stem cell or donor lymphocyte infusion donor (not recorded which). It is not recorded whose cells these are; they may come from a transplant donor. Both conserved end residues are part of each CDR3. D genes are given only for firm matches. Not every row has a clone size; where given, it reads once, few, many or a size class.

v_call: TRBV27
j_call: TRBJ2-1
d_call: TRBD2
clone_size: few
cdr3_nt: TGTGCCAGCAGTCCCACCCAGATTGCGGGAGTCGAAAATGAGCAGTTCTTC
cdr3_aa: CASSPTQIAGVENEQFF

v_call: TRBV6-1
j_call: TRBJ2-7
d_call: -
clone_size: -
cdr3_nt: TGTGCCAGCAGTAACAGGATGAGGGACGAGCAGTACTTC
cdr3_aa: CASSNRMRDEQYF

v_call: TRBV12-3/TRBV12-4
j_call: TRBJ1-2
d_call: -
clone_size: few
cdr3_nt: TGTGCCAGCAGTTTCGGACAGTCCCCTGGGAACTATGGCTACACCTTC
cdr3_aa: CASSFGQSPGNYGYTF

v_call: TRBV5-1
j_call: TRBJ1-2
d_call: -
clone_size: -
cdr3_nt: TGCGCCAGCAGCTTGGACCAGTCGATTTATGGCTACACCTTC
cdr3_aa: CASSLDQSIYGYTF

v_call: TRBV9
j_call: TRBJ2-3
d_call: -
clone_size: -
cdr3_nt: TGTGCCAGCAGCGTCGGGGGGCTCACAGATACGCAGTATTTT
cdr3_aa: CASSVGGLTDTQYF

v_call: TRBV25-1
j_call: TRBJ1-5
d_call: -
clone_size: -
cdr3_nt: TGTGCCAGCTGTGATGCGGGGACAAGCCCCTCCGATCAGCCCCAGCATTTT
cdr3_aa: CASCDAGTSPSDQPQHF

v_call: TRBV7-9
j_call: TRBJ2-7
d_call: TRBD1
clone_size: -
cdr3_nt: TGTGCCAGCAGCCCCCAACAGGGGGCACACTACGAGCAGTACTTC
cdr3_aa: CASSPQQGAHYEQYF

v_call: TRBV20-1
j_call: TRBJ2-7
d_call: TRBD1
clone_size: few
cdr3_nt: TGCAGTGCTAGACCCCCGACGACAGGGGGCTTATACGAGCAGTACTTC
cdr3_aa: CSARPPTTGGLYEQYF

v_call: TRBV6-5
j_call: TRBJ1-2
d_call: -
clone_size: few
cdr3_nt: TGTGCCACCAAAGCGGGGGGCTACACCTTC
cdr3_aa: CATKAGGYTF

v_call: TRBV5-1
j_call: TRBJ1-4
d_call: TRBD1
clone_size: few
cdr3_nt: TGCGCCAGCAGCCAGTCACCGACAGGGACTAATGAAAAACTGTTTTTT
cdr3_aa: CASSQSPTGTNEKLFF

v_call: TRBV7-2
j_call: TRBJ2-5
d_call: -
clone_size: few
cdr3_nt: TGTGCCAGCAGCTTAGGCCTTTCCTCGACTGGAATGACCCAGTACTTC
cdr3_aa: CASSLGLSSTGMTQYF

v_call: TRBV4-3
j_call: TRBJ2-2
d_call: -
clone_size: few
cdr3_nt: TGCGCCAGCAGCCAAGAGGGGGCACGAACCGGGGAGCTGTTTTTT
cdr3_aa: CASSQEGARTGELFF

v_call: TRBV24-1
j_call: TRBJ2-7
d_call: -
clone_size: -
cdr3_nt: TGTGCCACCAGTGGAAGGCCAGATATCTACGAGCAGTACTTC
cdr3_aa: CATSGRPDIYEQYF

v_call: TRBV12-3/TRBV12-4
j_call: TRBJ2-5
d_call: TRBD2
clone_size: many
cdr3_nt: TGTGCCAGCAGTTTCCTAGCGGGGTTCCAAGAGACCCAGTACTTC
cdr3_aa: CASSFLAGFQETQYF

v_call: TRBV7-2
j_call: TRBJ2-2
d_call: -
clone_size: -
cdr3_nt: TGTGCCAGCAGGTCACCCGGGACCACGAACACCGGGGAGCTGTTTTTT
cdr3_aa: CASRSPGTTNTGELFF